The entry below gives a single T cell receptor beta chain sequence along with its context. Its antigen is not identified. The data were obtained in a study of OX40 agonist ivuxolimab in advanced cancers. Study summary: Ivuxolimab is an agonistic anti-OX40 (CD134) antibody, and patients were treated with it. Study-wide results and limits: Normalized T-cell clonal expansion was also low in a subset of nonresponders. More expanded clones were seen, on average, in CD8+ T cells than in CD4+.

V trimming: 1 base; J trimming: 6 bases; junction bases outside the gene matches: 1. Looked up from germline, CDR1 is LGHNA and CDR2 is YNFKEQ. The CDR3 contains 14 residues. Clones were read by immunoSEQ multiplex PCR, and TCRdb kept only the in-frame ones, dropping some. The repertoire includes approximately 32,000 clones, more than 70% of them detected once, and 35% to 40% sits in the top ten. This chain connects TRBV4-2 to TRBJ2-2; 8 bases map to TRBD2. The source material was CD4+ or CD8+ T cells sorted from blood, sampled in a trial of the OX40 agonist ivuxolimab. The source of this sequence is an adult with an advanced solid tumor such as melanoma, head and neck, liver or kidney cancer. The CDR3 coding sequence is TGTGCCAGCAGCCAAGTACTAGCGGCCGGGGAGCTGTTTTTT. Its translation: CASSQVLAAGELFF.